A selection of T cell receptor beta chains follows, all from one sample in a study of cytomegalovirus exposure and HLA in healthy donors. TCRdb's table, derived via immunoSEQ multiplex PCR, lists solely in-frame clones and lacks some. The profile shows about 150,000 clones, roughly 80% of them singletons. The specimen was PBMCs. These receptor sequences come from a woman in her forties in good health and CMV-seropositive. The CDR3 runs from the conserved cysteine through the conserved F or W.

v_call cdr3_aa
TRBV27 CASRWGGTYEQYF
TRBV18 CASSPQRNNQPQHF
TRBV27 CASSILANTGELFF
TRBV28 CASSPGQAGSPLHF
TRBV20-1 CSALLNGRQYF
TRBV27 CASSPDRNQPQHF
TRBV6-4 CASSETGGTLNEQFF
TRBV13 CASSLAGSSYEQYF
TRBV28 CASSTVANEKLFF
TRBV5-1 CASSLDTGAEQYF
TRBV9 CASSAGNLNYGYTF
TRBV7-2 CASSLGDRDPYEQYF
TRBV11-2 CASRKSGLQETQYF
TRBV7-9 CASRRTSGPFNEQFF
TRBV10-3 CAISESKVAGDNEQFF
TRBV10-3 CAIGQGNDQPQHF
TRBV10-1 CASSARGSSETQYF
TRBV15 CATSRVELAGEETQYF
TRBV7-9 CASSQDGGAGRNNEQFF
TRBV9 CASSVAGAGGYEQYF
TRBV2 CASPGLRGGDNEQFF
TRBV30 CAWSVRLGGQGNQPQHF
TRBV30 CAWSVIGGGGYTF
TRBV28 CASSTPGAGSPEAFF
TRBV18 CASSPDRVRSPLHF
TRBV2 CASSGGSYNEQFF
TRBV6-1 CASSATDGNTIYF
TRBV4-1 CASSQVRGQPQHF
TRBV7-2 CASSLAGLASNEQFF
TRBV11-2 CASSFTYEAFF
TRBV4-2 CASSQDEAGGNTIYF
TRBV5-8 CASSRGLAGSEETQYF
TRBV4-3 CASSQAPGGANTEAFF
TRBV7-9 CASSFTGGVRFF
TRBV6-5 CASSSGAYEQYF
TRBV5-4 CASSWGGQNTEAFF
TRBV18 CASSPVPSSYTF
TRBV15 CATSRDGGSPLHF
TRBV9 CASSAHLSGSEQFF
TRBV28 CASSLTGAQETQYF
TRBV5-4 CASRPTSESSYEQYF
TRBV5-1 CASSPSGGDGGELFF
TRBV28 CASSAPGTGTYKTEAFF
TRBV10-3 CAIRSLARSNTGELFF
TRBV9 CASSTRAGDTEAFF
TRBV2 CASSEGPTEYNEKLFF
TRBV30 CAWEKGGPDTQYF
TRBV27 CASSSRTGVATNEKLFF
TRBV29-1 CSVDLSGRRDEQFF
TRBV28 CASRPGSNSGNTIYF
TRBV4-3 CASSLNSGQGVLAEAFF
TRBV5-5 CASSTDRGNTEAFF
TRBV9 CASSQYRATEAFF
TRBV6-4 CASTRQGEDEQFF
TRBV5-4 CASSRPVLGTENTGELFF
TRBV5-5 CASSLGDRVIYEQYF